The present entry profiles one T cell receptor (delta chain) with its context. In germline, CDR1 is TSWWSYY, CDR2 QGS. The trim removed 0 bases at V and 14 bases at J, leaving 28 bases unmatched. CDR3 length: 20 amino acids. TCRdb made new clone calls on the RT-PCR reads using CATT. The data hold about 2,900 delta-chain clones, with 30% observed a single time. The data belong to a study of gamma-delta T cells after stem cell transplantation. Sequenced: gamma-delta T cells. This clonotype originated in a human donor. It is not recorded whose cells these are; they may come from a transplant donor. The rearrangement joins TRDV1 to TRDJ1, with 9 positions matching TRDD3. The CDR3 DNA reads as TGTGCTCTTGGGGAACTAGTTTGGGCCCGGTTTGACTGGGGGAGCCCGAATGTGATCTTT. Protein product: CALGELVWARFDWGSPNVIF.